The 8 T cell receptor beta chains presented below share a single source sample, sequenced in a study of CD8+CD57+ T cells in acquired aplastic anemia (dated by TCRdb to 2017 to 2018). Patients chosen for sequencing had shown expansion of CD8+CD57+ cells by flow cytometry. Sequencing was performed on an Illumina HiSeq 2000. TCR beta VDJ combination and CDR3 sequence profiling used genomic DNA as the template. TCRdb took the public reads, trimmed them with fastp at Q25, ran MiXCR for clone calling and kept in-frame beta chains. Entries are consolidated by CDR3 protein sequence, retaining the most common genes and DNA. The sample table shows 150,000 to 200,000 distinct CDR3 sequences, and less than 60% are seen once. The ten most abundant clones make up around 1.1% of the sample. Sequencing was carried out using sorted CD4+, CD8+, or CD8+CD57+ T cells (not recorded which) from PBMCs. These receptor sequences come from a human donor with aplastic anemia.

About this clonotype itself: A much bigger clone sits one base away, suggesting this may be a read error. Given the absence of the conserved phenylalanine or tryptophan at the CDR3 end, a read error is likely. J is TRBJ1-3 and V is TRBV18, with D perhaps matching TRBD1 (5 bases). Trimming pared 2 bases from V and 4 bases from J, leaving 9 bases between. The CDR3 consists of 14 residues. Germline V gene lookup returns CDR1 KGHSH and CDR2 LQKENI. The DNA of the CDR3 is TGTGCCAGCTCACCAGGGGCAAGAGGAAACACCATATATCTT. Translating it yields CASSPGARGNTIYL.

Here the CDR3 reads CASSLSVFGTDTQYF. For the CDR3, the DNA is TGTGCCAGCAGCTTAAGCGTTTTTGGGACAGATACGCAGTATTTT. The chain carries TRBV7-8 and TRBJ2-3; D gene ambiguous. This CDR3 is built from 15 residues. Germline CDR1 and CDR2: SGHVS and FQNEAQ. The V end lost 2 bases, the J end lost 3 bases, and 12 bases lay between the germline ends.

This clonotype was recorded many times. The chain recombines TRBV7-8 with TRBJ1-1, with D possibly matching TRBD1 (6 bases). CDR3 length equals 14 residues. V lost 6 bases and J 5 bases, leaving 16 bases between the germline ends. CDR1 SGHVS and CDR2 FQNEAQ come from the germline V gene. CDR3 amino acids: CASRRRGGGTEAFF. CDR3 nucleotides: TGTGCCAGCAGAAGAAGGGGGGGAGGGACTGAAGCTTTCTTT.

The chain uses TRBV5-1 and TRBJ1-1; 8 bases line up with TRBD1. Germline V gene sequence: CDR1 SGHRS, CDR2 YFSETQ. The CDR3 has 14 residues. Trimming cost V 3 bases and J 5 bases; bases outside gene matches: 6. The CDR3 bases are TGCGCCAGCAGCTCAGGGGGCGGGAGGACTGAAGCTTTCTTT. Protein sequence: CASSSGGGRTEAFF.

This clonotype was counted many times. This chain links TRBV7-2 with TRBJ2-7, with D unclear. The CDR3 has 13 residues. Trimming took 3 bases from V and 4 from J, leaving 10 bases between them. Looked up from germline, CDR1 is SGHTA and CDR2 is FQGNSA. Here the CDR3 DNA reads TGTGCCAGCAGCTTGGGGTCAGAATACGAGCAGTACTTC. It translates to CASSLGSEYEQYF.

This sequence joins TRBV10-3 and TRBJ2-3; 8 positions match TRBD2. Germline CDR1 is ENHRY and CDR2 is SYGVKD. CDR3 length: 18 amino acids. The ends lost 2 bases at V and 0 bases at J; junction bases unmatched: 10. The CDR3 loop reads CAISERVVAGKSTDTQYF. The CDR3 coding sequence is TGTGCCATCAGTGAGAGGGTGGTAGCGGGGAAAAGCACAGATACGCAGTATTTT.

In this sample, this clonotype turned up many times. The chain joins TRBV2 to TRBJ2-7, with D uncertain. The CDR3 loop spans 11 amino acids. V gave up 5 bases and J gave up 6 bases, with 8 bases separating them. Germline CDR1 reads SNHLY; CDR2 reads FYNNEI. CDR3 sequence reads: CASSLVGEQYF. CDR3 DNA sequence: TGTGCCAGCAGTTTAGTGGGCGAGCAGTACTTC.

V and J are TRBV29-1 and TRBJ2-7; perhaps D is TRBD1 or TRBD2 (5 bases each). Trimming removed 4 bases at V and 3 bases at J, with 10 bases between. Germline-derived CDR1 and CDR2 are SQVTM and ANQGSEA. The CDR3 has 12 amino acids. Here the CDR3 reads CSVVQGDYEQYF. CDR3 nucleotides: TGCAGCGTTGTCCAGGGAGACTACGAGCAGTACTTC.